What follows are 3 T cell receptor beta chains derived from one specimen sequenced in a study of shared clonotypes between healthy human individuals. Sequencing was performed with immunoSEQ multiplex PCR; in TCRdb, only in-frame clones are kept and a portion is missing. This table holds roughly 330,000 clones, roughly 70% found once. The source material was memory CD4+ T cells sorted from blood. As for subset: CD45RA-negative fraction. The receptors were gathered from a man aged 25-40 years in good health.

The chain carries TRBV5-4 and TRBJ1-5; TRBD1 is a possible D gene (5 bases). The CDR3 is made up of 14 amino acids. Germline values: CDR1 SGHNT, CDR2 YYREEE (reference sequence). V gave up 1 base and J gave up 3 bases, with 8 bases separating them. DNA of the CDR3: TGTGCCAGCAGCTTGCAGGGTTTCAATCAGCCCCAGCATTTT. Protein product: CASSLQGFNQPQHF.

Ten or more counts support this clone. The chain couples TRBV7-8 to TRBJ2-2; no clear D. V was cut by 2 bases and J by 3 bases, with 7 bases left in between. The CDR3 loop spans 14 amino acids. Germline-derived CDR1 and CDR2 are SGHVS and FQNEAQ. The CDR3 loop is CASSLSRYTGELFF. The CDR3 DNA reads TGTGCCAGCAGCTTATCGAGGTACACCGGGGAGCTGTTTTTT. Filled out from reference TRBV7-8 and TRBJ2-2, the complete variable domain reads GAGVSQSPRYKVAKRGQDVALRCDPISGHVSLFWYQQALGQGPEFLTYFQNEAQLDKSGLPSDRFFAERPEGSVSTLKIQRTQQEDSAVYLCASSLSRYTGELFFGEGSRLTVL.

V usage is TRBV6-1 and J usage is TRBJ2-1; D unresolved. CDR3 length: 18 amino acids. The V gene's germline CDR1 is MNHNS and CDR2 SASEGT. The V end lost 4 bases, the J end lost 0 bases, and 19 bases lay between the germline ends. This chain's CDR3 is CASSAFQAILASYNEQFF. DNA for the CDR3: TGTGCCAGCAGTGCGTTTCAGGCTATCCTCGCCTCCTACAATGAGCAGTTCTTC.